The 31 T cell receptor beta chains below were found in one sample sequenced in a study of blood T cell repertoires in COVID-19. Only in-frame clones appear in the TCRdb table, and some are missing; sequencing was by immunoSEQ multiplex PCR. This repertoire shows roughly 500,000 clones, around nine tenths found once; its top ten account for approximately 1.8%. Sequencing used PBMCs or T cells enriched from blood (not recorded which). These TCRs come from a woman in her thirties or forties who had recovered from COVID-19.

This clone has just a few counts. The chain employs TRBV5-4 and TRBJ1-3; D may be TRBD1 (6 bases). The CDR3 sequence is 14 residues long. Germline CDR1 and CDR2: SGHNT and YYREEE (reference sequence). Trimming pared 1 base from V and 3 bases from J, leaving 8 bases between. The CDR3 DNA reads TGTGCCAGCAGCTTGAGCAGGGGTGGAAACACCATATATTTT. Its protein product is CASSLSRGGNTIYF.

The CDR3 here is CASSQELIITDTQYF. The DNA for the CDR3 is TGTGCCAGCAGCCAAGAATTAATAATCACAGATACGCAGTATTTT. This rearrangement joins TRBV14 to TRBJ2-3, with unresolved D. The V and J ends lost 0 bases and 2 bases respectively, with 9 bases between them. There are 15 residues in the CDR3. Germline V gene sequence: CDR1 SGHDN, CDR2 FVKESK.

The table lists this clone with a count of one. This sequence joins TRBV11-2 and TRBJ1-2; D unclear. CDR3 length: 12 residues. Germline CDR1 reads SGHAT; CDR2 reads FQNNGV. Trimming took off 2 bases at V and 8 bases at J, with 9 bases between the two ends. The CDR3 bases are TGTGCCAGCAGCTTACCGGGGTGGGGCTACACCTTC. Protein product: CASSLPGWGYTF.

J is TRBJ1-4 and V is TRBV19; D ambiguous. Germline CDR1 reads LNHDA; CDR2 reads SQIVND (reference sequence). With 1 base removed from V and 8 bases from J, the gap between germline ends came to 14 bases. This CDR3 comprises 15 residues. The CDR3 nucleotides are TGTGCCAGTAGTATAGGAGGATCCGGGGAGGAAAAACTGTTTTTT. Its protein product is CASSIGGSGEEKLFF.

This chain joins TRBV24-1 and TRBJ2-5; D perhaps matches TRBD2 (6 bases). The CDR3 spans 15 residues. Germline CDR1 KGHDR, CDR2 SFDVKD. Trimming cost V 0 bases and J 4 bases, with 11 bases left between them. In DNA form, the CDR3 reads TGTGCCACCAGTGATTTGCCCGGGCGGGGAGAGACCCAGTACTTC. Its translation: CATSDLPGRGETQYF.

The count of this clone is one. The J gene is TRBJ2-2, the V gene TRBV30; a possible D gene is TRBD1 (9 bases). The CDR3 runs 22 residues. V shed 0 bases and J shed 1 base, with 30 bases lying between them. The germline V gene has CDR1 GTSNPN and CDR2 SVGIG (reference sequence). The CDR3: CAWSVSTGGSGTSLKNTGELFF. The CDR3, as DNA: TGTGCCTGGAGTGTTTCTACAGGGGGCTCGGGGACTAGTCTAAAGAACACCGGGGAGCTGTTTTTT.

This chain joins TRBV19 and TRBJ2-5, with D perhaps TRBD1 (6 bases). V lost 9 bases and J 5 bases, leaving 16 bases between the germline ends. This CDR3 spans 13 amino acids. Looked up from germline, CDR1 is LNHDA and CDR2 is SQIVND (reference sequence). The DNA of the CDR3 is TGTGCCAGCACAAAAACAGGGATCGAGACCCAGTACTTC. Its protein is CASTKTGIETQYF.

The CDR3 region has the DNA TGTGCCAGTAGTCGGACAGGGGACTACGAGCAGTACTTC. It codes for CASSRTGDYEQYF. The V gene is TRBV19, the J gene TRBJ2-7, with 9 bases aligning to TRBD1. Germline V gene lookup returns CDR1 LNHDA and CDR2 SQIVND (reference sequence). V gave up 5 bases and J gave up 3 bases; unmatched junction bases: 2. This CDR3 is built from 13 residues.

This rearrangement joins TRBV27 to TRBJ1-1; 7 nucleotides align to TRBD1. Germline lookup yields CDR1 MNHEY and CDR2 SMNVEV (reference sequence). Unmatched junction bases numbered 10, after V lost 6 bases and J lost 0 bases. The CDR3 totals 16 residues. CDR3 sequence reads: CASSRRNRGLNTEAFF. The CDR3 DNA reads as TGTGCCAGCAGCCGGAGGAACAGGGGCCTGAACACTGAAGCTTTCTTT.

The rearrangement uses TRBV20-1 and TRBJ1-5, with a possible D match to TRBD1 (5 bases). Between the trimmed V and J ends, which lost 3 bases and 7 bases, there was a span of 13 bases. This CDR3 region has 13 residues. The germline gives CDR1 DFQATT, CDR2 SNEGSKA (reference sequence). Written as DNA, the CDR3 is TGCAGTGCTAGTGCAGGGACTAGGCAGCCCCAGCATTTT. Translating gives CSASAGTRQPQHF.

The genes are TRBV30 and TRBJ2-1; 8 positions agree with TRBD2. Germline V gene lookup returns CDR1 GTSNPN and CDR2 SVGIG (reference sequence). The CDR3 is 14 residues long. Trimming removed 2 bases from V and 3 bases from J; junction bases left unmatched: 3. CDR3 protein: CAWSKLAVYNEQFF. The CDR3 nucleotides read TGTGCCTGGAGTAAACTAGCGGTCTACAATGAGCAGTTCTTC.

The gene calls are TRBV2 and TRBJ1-6; no clear D. The V gene lost 5 bases and the J gene lost 10 bases, with 12 bases spanning the gap. Germline-derived CDR1 and CDR2 are SNHLY and FYNNEI. The CDR3 is 13 amino acids. The DNA for the CDR3 is TGTGCCAGCAGTCCGGGGAGGAGCTCACCCCTCCACTTT. Translated, it gives CASSPGRSSPLHF.

V and J are TRBV6-1 and TRBJ1-4; D possibly corresponds to TRBD1 (6 bases). The germline CDR1 and CDR2 sequences are MNHNS and SASEGT. V was shortened by 0 bases and J by 6 bases, with 14 bases between the two germline ends. The CDR3 has 16 residues. CDR3 residues: CASSEALGRGDEKLFF. The DNA of the CDR3 is TGTGCCAGCAGTGAAGCTCTCGGGAGGGGGGATGAAAAACTGTTTTTT.

This clone was recorded many times. The V and J genes are TRBV13 and TRBJ1-1, with no clear D. Germline assignment: CDR1 PRHDT and CDR2 FYEKMQ (reference sequence). Trimming stripped 2 bases from V and 0 bases from J, with 16 bases between. The CDR3 runs 17 residues. The CDR3 DNA follows: TGTGCCAGCAGCTTATTTATCCGGACTGAGATGAACACTGAAGCTTTCTTT. Residues: CASSLFIRTEMNTEAFF.

The chain employs TRBV9 and TRBJ1-1, with 9 bases that match TRBD1. The length of the CDR3 is 14 residues. Germline V CDR1 and CDR2: SGDLS, YYNGEE. V dropped 4 bases and J dropped 11; count of bases not matched to a gene: 12. CDR3 sequence: CASSSLPGQGSAFF. The CDR3 region has the DNA TGTGCCAGCAGCTCTTTACCGGGACAGGGATCGGCTTTCTTT.

The rearrangement joins TRBV9 to TRBJ1-1, with TRBD1 identical over 8 bases. V trimming: 4 bases; J trimming: 2 bases; junction bases outside the gene matches: 7. The CDR3 covers 15 residues. From germline, CDR1 is SGDLS and CDR2 YYNGEE. CDR3 in DNA: TGTGCCAGCAGCCCCTACGGACAGGGCAACACTGAAGCTTTCTTT. This translates into CASSPYGQGNTEAFF.

The chain uses TRBV29-1 and TRBJ1-2; the D is unclear. Trimming pared 4 bases from V and 1 base from J, leaving 10 bases between. Germline V gene lookup returns CDR1 SQVTM and CDR2 ANQGSEA. The CDR3 loop spans 13 amino acids. The chain's CDR3 is CSVVRTDNYGYTF. The CDR3, as DNA: TGCAGCGTTGTCAGGACTGATAACTATGGCTACACCTTC. The full variable domain, rest sourced from reference TRBV29-1 and TRBJ1-2, is SAVISQKPSRDICQRGTSLTIQCQVDSQVTMMFWYRQQPGQSLTLIATANQGSEATYESGFVIDKFPISRPNLTFSTLTVSNMSPEDSSIYLCSVVRTDNYGYTFGSGTRLTVV.

There are a few counts of this clone. The chain links TRBV10-1 to TRBJ2-7, with TRBD2 matching 12 bases. The germline V gene encodes CDR1 WNHNN and CDR2 SYGVQD (reference sequence). This CDR3 is built from 13 residues. J lost 4 bases, V lost 6 bases, and 1 base had no gene match. CDR3 DNA sequence: TGCGCCAGCAGCGGACTAGCGGGATACGAGCAGTACTTC. Protein sequence: CASSGLAGYEQYF.

This chain uses TRBV2 with TRBJ2-7; 8 nucleotides match TRBD1. The germline CDR1 and CDR2 sequences are SNHLY and FYNNEI. This CDR3 has 15 residues. After removal of 6 bases from V and 2 bases from J, the junction contained 9 bases not matched to a gene. CDR3 coding DNA: TGTGCCAGCAGCTATAGACAGGGGTTGACCTACGAGCAGTACTTC. Its protein is CASSYRQGLTYEQYF.

This clone was picked up a small number of times. This chain links TRBV6-2 or TRBV6-3 with TRBJ2-7; the D gene is possibly TRBD2 (5 bases). CDR3 length equals 14 residues. Germline assignment: CDR1 MNHEY and CDR2 SVGEGT. V was shortened by 0 bases and J by 5 bases, with 11 bases between the two germline ends. Here the CDR3 reads CASSYSDSRDEQYF. CDR3 nucleotide sequence: TGTGCCAGCAGTTACTCCGACTCGAGGGACGAGCAGTACTTC.

V usage is TRBV19 and J usage is TRBJ2-1; 7 bases are a match to TRBD1. The CDR3 spans 13 residues. Trimming cost V 7 bases and J 4 bases; bases outside gene matches: 4. Germline CDR1 and CDR2: LNHDA and SQIVND (reference sequence). This CDR3 is CASIGTEYNEQFF. CDR3 nucleotides: TGTGCCAGTATTGGGACAGAATACAATGAGCAGTTCTTC.

The genes are TRBV24-1 and TRBJ2-5; possible D gene TRBD1, 6 bases. The germline V gene encodes CDR1 KGHDR and CDR2 SFDVKD. V lost 2 bases to trimming and J lost 1 base, with 10 bases between them. The length of the CDR3 is 15 residues. The CDR3 loop is CATSDSQGFQETQYF. The CDR3 DNA follows: TGTGCCACCAGTGATTCACAGGGATTCCAAGAGACCCAGTACTTC.

The V gene is TRBV5-1, the J gene TRBJ1-4; D ambiguous. The germline V and J ends were trimmed by 0 bases and 6 bases, with 6 bases remaining between them. The germline V gene has CDR1 SGHRS and CDR2 YFSETQ. The CDR3 spans 13 residues. The DNA of the CDR3 is TGCGCCAGCAGCTTGGTCGGGGATGAAAAACTGTTTTTT. It translates to CASSLVGDEKLFF.

The chain is built from TRBV5-1 and TRBJ2-3; 10 positions match TRBD2. The germline CDR1 and CDR2 sequences are SGHRS and YFSETQ. The V gene end was trimmed by 0 bases and the J gene end by 3 bases; junction bases not matched to a gene: 4. The CDR3 totals 16 residues. CDR3 nucleotides: TGCGCCAGCAGCTTGGAGCCTAGCGGGAGTACAGATACGCAGTATTTT. Translated: CASSLEPSGSTDTQYF.

The rearrangement joins TRBV3-1 (or the pseudogene TRBV3-2) to TRBJ1-2; 9 bases match TRBD1. CDR3 length: 16 residues. The J segment lost 3 bases and the V segment lost 4 bases, leaving 9 bases of the junction unmatched. Germline assignment: CDR1 LGHDT and CDR2 YNNKEL (reference sequence). This CDR3 reads CASSPLWDRDHYGYTF. CDR3 nucleotide sequence: TGTGCCAGCAGCCCCTTATGGGACAGGGATCACTATGGCTACACCTTC.

The V and J genes are TRBV12-5 and TRBJ1-5, with 9 bases identical to TRBD1. Germline assignment: CDR1 LGHNT and CDR2 FRNRAP. The CDR3 contains 15 residues. The V and J ends lost 1 base and 5 bases, in that order; junction bases with no gene match: 3. CDR3 sequence (DNA): TGTGCTAGTGGTTTGGCGGGACAGGGCTATCAGCCCCAGCATTTT. It specifies CASGLAGQGYQPQHF. The entire variable domain, with the rest obtained from reference TRBV12-5 and TRBJ1-5, is as follows: DARVTQTPRHKVTEMGQEVTMRCQPILGHNTVFWYRQTMMQGLELLAYFRNRAPLDDSGMPKDRFSAEMPDATLATLKIQPSEPRDSAVYFCASGLAGQGYQPQHFGDGTRLSIL.

As for this clone: This CDR3 is also generated by other DNA sequences in the sample. The chain uses TRBV29-1 and TRBJ1-2; the D gene is possibly TRBD1 (5 bases). V lost 3 bases, J lost 1 base, and 9 bases lay in between. This CDR3 is built from 13 residues. Germline V CDR1 and CDR2: SQVTM, ANQGSEA. CDR3 amino acids: CSVDRQGNYGYTF. CDR3 coding DNA: TGCAGCGTTGATAGGCAGGGTAACTATGGCTACACCTTC.

The V call is TRBV19, the J call TRBJ2-2, with a weak D call TRBD1 (5 bases). This CDR3 is 15 amino acids long. Per germline, CDR1 LNHDA and CDR2 SQIVND (reference sequence). The V and J ends lost 11 bases and 0 bases respectively, with 16 bases between them. CDR3 protein: CASDLGLANTGELFF. The CDR3 DNA is TGTGCCTCAGACCTGGGGCTCGCGAACACCGGGGAGCTGTTTTTT.

DNA for the CDR3: TGCAGCGTTGAAGAACCGTACGGCACTGAAGCTTTCTTT. It specifies CSVEEPYGTEAFF. The chain combines TRBV29-1 with TRBJ1-1, with D uncertain. Germline V gene sequence: CDR1 SQVTM, CDR2 ANQGSEA. The V end was cut by 0 bases, the J end by 4 bases, with 9 bases between. This CDR3 has 13 residues.

The chain carries TRBV3-1 (or the pseudogene TRBV3-2) and TRBJ1-2; 9 bases map to TRBD1. The CDR3 is 15 residues long. J was trimmed by 7 bases and V by 1 base; bases with no gene match: 7. Germline V gives CDR1 LGHDT, CDR2 YNNKEL (reference sequence). The DNA of the CDR3 is TGTGCCAGCAGCCAAGTACAGGGGGCGAATGGTGGCTACACCTTC. Amino acid sequence: CASSQVQGANGGYTF.

J is TRBJ2-7 and V is TRBV19; D may be TRBD1 (5 bases). Germline values: CDR1 LNHDA, CDR2 SQIVND (reference sequence). This CDR3 has 12 amino acids. Trimming shortened V by 6 bases and J by 4 bases, and 10 bases separated the two germline ends. CDR3 coding DNA: TGTGCCAGTAGCGACAGCCCTTACGAGCAGTACTTC. Its translation is CASSDSPYEQYF.